These T cell receptor beta chains were read from a single sample in a study of EBV T-cell therapy then PD-1 blockade in nasopharyngeal carcinoma. These receptors' antigens are unknown. Clones were sequenced by immunoSEQ multiplex PCR, and TCRdb holds only the in-frame ones, with some missing. The table has under 20,000 clones, roughly 83% seen once. The starting material was CD8+ T cells from blood, obtained around day 30 from a patient whose treatment included autologous EBV-specific T cells and nivolumab. The receptors derive from a man in his forties with nasopharyngeal carcinoma. Each CDR3 is given with its conserved first and last residue. Fields, in order: D gene, CDR3 length, J gene, V gene, clone size, CDR3 DNA, CDR3 protein. D genes are given only for firm matches. The size of a clone is reported for some rows only, either as once, few or many, or as a class for expanded clones.

d_call: .
cdr3_length: 14
j_call: TRBJ2-3
v_call: TRBV15
clone_size: .
cdr3_nt: TGTGCCACCAGCAGAGAGAAACGCACAGATACGCAGTATTTT
cdr3_aa: CATSREKRTDTQYF

d_call: .
cdr3_length: 19
j_call: TRBJ2-7
v_call: TRBV11-3
clone_size: .
cdr3_nt: TGTGCCAGCAGCTGGATCTGGACAGACTATGAGAAGCGGTCCTACGAGCAGTACTTC
cdr3_aa: CASSWIWTDYEKRSYEQYF

d_call: .
cdr3_length: 15
j_call: TRBJ2-1
v_call: TRBV7-7
clone_size: .
cdr3_nt: TGTGCCAGCAGCGCGGACAGTAGCTCCTACAATGAGCAGTTCTTC
cdr3_aa: CASSADSSSYNEQFF

d_call: .
cdr3_length: 12
j_call: TRBJ1-6
v_call: TRBV2
clone_size: .
cdr3_nt: TGTGCCAGCAGTGAGGGGAATTCACCCCTCCACTTT
cdr3_aa: CASSEGNSPLHF

d_call: .
cdr3_length: 14
j_call: TRBJ1-5
v_call: TRBV19
clone_size: .
cdr3_nt: TGTGCCAGTAGTACACGACAGCTAAATCAGCCCCAGCATTTT
cdr3_aa: CASSTRQLNQPQHF

d_call: .
cdr3_length: 14
j_call: TRBJ2-6
v_call: TRBV28
clone_size: few
cdr3_nt: TGTGCCAGCGCAACACTGAGTGGGGCCAACGTCCTGACTTTC
cdr3_aa: CASATLSGANVLTF

d_call: .
cdr3_length: 14
j_call: TRBJ1-6
v_call: TRBV13
clone_size: .
cdr3_nt: TGTGCCAGCAGCTTTGGGGGGGCAGGATCACCCCTCCACTTT
cdr3_aa: CASSFGGAGSPLHF

d_call: .
cdr3_length: 15
j_call: TRBJ2-4
v_call: TRBV4-3
clone_size: .
cdr3_nt: TGCGCCAGCAGCCATTTAGGACTTGCCAAAAACATTCAGTACTTC
cdr3_aa: CASSHLGLAKNIQYF

d_call: .
cdr3_length: 12
j_call: TRBJ2-7
v_call: TRBV29-1
clone_size: once
cdr3_nt: TGCAGCGTTGAAGATACAGGACTCGAGCAGTACTTC
cdr3_aa: CSVEDTGLEQYF

d_call: TRBD2
cdr3_length: 14
j_call: TRBJ2-2
v_call: TRBV9
clone_size: .
cdr3_nt: TGTGCCAGCAGCGAGGACGGGGGGGTCGGGGAGCTGTTTTTT
cdr3_aa: CASSEDGGVGELFF

d_call: .
cdr3_length: 14
j_call: TRBJ1-5
v_call: TRBV27
clone_size: .
cdr3_nt: TGTGCCAGCAAAACCACCTGGGGCAATCAGCCCCAGCATTTT
cdr3_aa: CASKTTWGNQPQHF

d_call: TRBD1
cdr3_length: 15
j_call: TRBJ1-1
v_call: TRBV9
clone_size: .
cdr3_nt: TGTGCCAGCAGCGTTGTACGTCCAGGGGGCGGTGAAGCTTTCTTT
cdr3_aa: CASSVVRPGGGEAFF

d_call: .
cdr3_length: 14
j_call: TRBJ2-2
v_call: TRBV6-4
clone_size: .
cdr3_nt: TGTGCCAGCAGTGACTCGTCAGACACCGGGGAGCTGTTTTTT
cdr3_aa: CASSDSSDTGELFF

d_call: .
cdr3_length: 13
j_call: TRBJ2-7
v_call: TRBV7-9
clone_size: .
cdr3_nt: TGTGCCAGCAGCTCGACTCAGGGCTACGAGCAGTACTTC
cdr3_aa: CASSSTQGYEQYF

d_call: .
cdr3_length: 14
j_call: TRBJ1-2
v_call: TRBV19
clone_size: .
cdr3_nt: TGTGCCAGTAGCGCGGGAGGCGCTATTTATGGCTACACCTTC
cdr3_aa: CASSAGGAIYGYTF

d_call: .
cdr3_length: 14
j_call: TRBJ2-3
v_call: TRBV29-1
clone_size: .
cdr3_nt: TGCAGCGGGGGCCCCGCAGGCGGTGGAGATACGCAGTATTTT
cdr3_aa: CSGGPAGGGDTQYF

d_call: .
cdr3_length: 15
j_call: TRBJ2-3
v_call: TRBV27
clone_size: .
cdr3_nt: TGTGCCAGCAGTTCCTTTAGCCGAAGCACAGATACGCAGTATTTT
cdr3_aa: CASSSFSRSTDTQYF

d_call: TRBD1
cdr3_length: 15
j_call: TRBJ2-3
v_call: TRBV2
clone_size: once
cdr3_nt: TGTGCCAGCAGTGCCGGGACAGGGGGTACAGATACGCAGTATTTT
cdr3_aa: CASSAGTGGTDTQYF

d_call: .
cdr3_length: 10
j_call: TRBJ2-7
v_call: TRBV7-9
clone_size: few
cdr3_nt: TGTGCCAGCAGCCCGCACGAGCAGTACTTC
cdr3_aa: CASSPHEQYF

d_call: TRBD2
cdr3_length: 15
j_call: TRBJ2-7
v_call: TRBV6-2/TRBV6-3
clone_size: .
cdr3_nt: TGTGCCAGCAGTTACTCGGCGGGGGGCGCCTACGAGCAGTACTTC
cdr3_aa: CASSYSAGGAYEQYF

d_call: .
cdr3_length: 16
j_call: TRBJ1-5
v_call: TRBV19
clone_size: few
cdr3_nt: TGTGCCAGTAATCCGGACCTCGATTCAGGCAATCAGCCCCAGCATTTT
cdr3_aa: CASNPDLDSGNQPQHF

d_call: .
cdr3_length: 15
j_call: TRBJ1-1
v_call: TRBV19
clone_size: .
cdr3_nt: TGTGCCAGTAGCCCCTTCGTCAGCATGAACACTGAAGCTTTCTTT
cdr3_aa: CASSPFVSMNTEAFF

d_call: .
cdr3_length: 14
j_call: TRBJ1-6
v_call: TRBV27
clone_size: once
cdr3_nt: TGTGCCAGCAGTTCCAGACAGGAAGGGGCACCCCTCCACTTT
cdr3_aa: CASSSRQEGAPLHF

d_call: .
cdr3_length: 15
j_call: TRBJ1-5
v_call: TRBV6-2/TRBV6-3
clone_size: .
cdr3_nt: TGTGCCAGCAGCCTCGGGACGGGCGAAATCACGCCCCAGCATTTT
cdr3_aa: CASSLGTGEITPQHF

d_call: .
cdr3_length: 13
j_call: TRBJ2-5
v_call: TRBV12-3/TRBV12-4
clone_size: .
cdr3_nt: TGTGCCAGCAGTTCCAGGGGTCCAGAGACCCAGTACTTC
cdr3_aa: CASSSRGPETQYF

d_call: .
cdr3_length: 12
j_call: TRBJ2-7
v_call: TRBV12-3/TRBV12-4
clone_size: .
cdr3_nt: TGTGCCAGCAGTTTTAACACCTACGAGCAGTACTTC
cdr3_aa: CASSFNTYEQYF

d_call: .
cdr3_length: 13
j_call: TRBJ2-7
v_call: TRBV4-3
clone_size: .
cdr3_nt: TGCGCCAGCAGCCAAGTACAGGGTTCCGAGCAGTACTTC
cdr3_aa: CASSQVQGSEQYF

d_call: TRBD1
cdr3_length: 13
j_call: TRBJ1-2
v_call: TRBV6-2/TRBV6-3
clone_size: .
cdr3_nt: TGTGCCAGCAGTTGGACAGGGGTCTATGGCTACACCTTC
cdr3_aa: CASSWTGVYGYTF

d_call: .
cdr3_length: 11
j_call: TRBJ2-1
v_call: TRBV20-1
clone_size: few
cdr3_nt: TGCAGTGCTAACGTCCACAATGAGCAGTTCTTC
cdr3_aa: CSANVHNEQFF

d_call: .
cdr3_length: 15
j_call: TRBJ1-2
v_call: TRBV9
clone_size: .
cdr3_nt: TGTGCCAGCAGCGTAGGCCAGCTCCCTAACTATGGCTACACCTTC
cdr3_aa: CASSVGQLPNYGYTF

d_call: .
cdr3_length: 16
j_call: TRBJ2-1
v_call: TRBV29-1
clone_size: .
cdr3_nt: TGCAGCGTTGAAGGCAAATCGGGGACAATCTACAATGAGCAGTTCTTC
cdr3_aa: CSVEGKSGTIYNEQFF

d_call: .
cdr3_length: 16
j_call: TRBJ2-7
v_call: TRBV4-2
clone_size: .
cdr3_nt: TGTGCCAGCAGCCAAGATCAGGTCCAGAATCCCTACGAGCAGTACTTC
cdr3_aa: CASSQDQVQNPYEQYF

d_call: TRBD2
cdr3_length: 12
j_call: TRBJ2-7
v_call: TRBV19
clone_size: .
cdr3_nt: TGTGCCAGTAGTATAGTCGGGAGGGAGCAGTACTTC
cdr3_aa: CASSIVGREQYF

d_call: .
cdr3_length: 16
j_call: TRBJ2-3
v_call: TRBV4-3
clone_size: .
cdr3_nt: TGCGCCAGCAGCCAAGAGGGTTCCGGGGGTCCAGATACGCAGTATTTT
cdr3_aa: CASSQEGSGGPDTQYF

d_call: .
cdr3_length: 15
j_call: TRBJ1-5
v_call: TRBV5-6
clone_size: .
cdr3_nt: TGTGCCAGCAGCCACGGGACCGCGAGTAATCAGCCCCAGCATTTT
cdr3_aa: CASSHGTASNQPQHF

d_call: .
cdr3_length: 16
j_call: TRBJ2-7
v_call: TRBV4-3
clone_size: .
cdr3_nt: TGCGCCAGCAGCCAAGACCCCCCAGGGGGGGAGGGCGAGCAGTACTTC
cdr3_aa: CASSQDPPGGEGEQYF

d_call: TRBD2
cdr3_length: 14
j_call: TRBJ2-3
v_call: TRBV7-3
clone_size: .
cdr3_nt: TGTGCCAGCAGCCCCGGGGGGAACACAGATACGCAGTATTTT
cdr3_aa: CASSPGGNTDTQYF

d_call: .
cdr3_length: 14
j_call: TRBJ2-1
v_call: TRBV27
clone_size: few
cdr3_nt: TGTGCCAGCAGGATAGGATACCCAGGGAATGAGCAGTTCTTC
cdr3_aa: CASRIGYPGNEQFF

d_call: TRBD2
cdr3_length: 16
j_call: TRBJ2-3
v_call: TRBV6-1
clone_size: many
cdr3_nt: TGTGCCAGCAGTGATCTGCTAGCGGGGGGAGGAGATACGCAGTATTTT
cdr3_aa: CASSDLLAGGGDTQYF

d_call: TRBD2
cdr3_length: 14
j_call: TRBJ2-5
v_call: TRBV15
clone_size: .
cdr3_nt: TGTGCCACCAGCAGAGATGGGGGGGGAGAGACCCAGTACTTC
cdr3_aa: CATSRDGGGETQYF

d_call: .
cdr3_length: 15
j_call: TRBJ1-1
v_call: TRBV4-2
clone_size: .
cdr3_nt: TGTGCCAGCAGCCTGTCCCTCGAGGTGAGCACTGAAGCTTTCTTT
cdr3_aa: CASSLSLEVSTEAFF

d_call: TRBD1
cdr3_length: 16
j_call: TRBJ2-7
v_call: TRBV25-1
clone_size: .
cdr3_nt: TGTGCCAGCAGTGAATATTCCCCCACGACAGGGGACGAGCAGTACTTC
cdr3_aa: CASSEYSPTTGDEQYF

d_call: .
cdr3_length: 12
j_call: TRBJ1-1
v_call: TRBV2
clone_size: .
cdr3_nt: TGTGCCAGCAGTGCTTTAATTTTGAGCGCTTTCTTT
cdr3_aa: CASSALILSAFF

d_call: TRBD2
cdr3_length: 14
j_call: TRBJ2-3
v_call: TRBV29-1
clone_size: once
cdr3_nt: TGCAGCGGACTAGCGGGGTCCTCCACAGATACGCAGTATTTT
cdr3_aa: CSGLAGSSTDTQYF

d_call: .
cdr3_length: 15
j_call: TRBJ1-5
v_call: TRBV15
clone_size: .
cdr3_nt: TGTGCCACCAGCAGAGATTTGGGGGCCACCCGGCCCCAGCATTTT
cdr3_aa: CATSRDLGATRPQHF

d_call: TRBD1
cdr3_length: 15
j_call: TRBJ2-5
v_call: TRBV7-2
clone_size: .
cdr3_nt: TGTGCCAGCAGCTTAGGGGACAGGAGTCGGGAGACCCAGTACTTC
cdr3_aa: CASSLGDRSRETQYF

d_call: .
cdr3_length: 11
j_call: TRBJ1-1
v_call: TRBV2
clone_size: .
cdr3_nt: TGTGCCAGCAGTGACCGAAAGGAGGCTTTCTTT
cdr3_aa: CASSDRKEAFF

d_call: .
cdr3_length: 15
j_call: TRBJ2-5
v_call: TRBV4-3
clone_size: .
cdr3_nt: TGCGCCAGCAGCCAAGATGTTGAGAGAAACCGAGCCCAGTACTTC
cdr3_aa: CASSQDVERNRAQYF

d_call: .
cdr3_length: 15
j_call: TRBJ2-2
v_call: TRBV4-2
clone_size: .
cdr3_nt: TGTGCCAGCAGCCAAAACATGGGGGACACCGGGGAGCTGTTTTTT
cdr3_aa: CASSQNMGDTGELFF

d_call: .
cdr3_length: 15
j_call: TRBJ1-3
v_call: TRBV4-2
clone_size: medium-sized
cdr3_nt: TGTGCCAGCAGCCAAGATCCGGGAGCGGGAAACACCATATATTTT
cdr3_aa: CASSQDPGAGNTIYF

d_call: .
cdr3_length: 12
j_call: TRBJ2-7
v_call: TRBV29-1
clone_size: .
cdr3_nt: TGCAGCGTTGATGTCGACTCCTACGAGCAGTACTTC
cdr3_aa: CSVDVDSYEQYF

d_call: TRBD2
cdr3_length: 16
j_call: TRBJ2-3
v_call: TRBV6-4
clone_size: .
cdr3_nt: TGTGCCAGCAGTGACCGGGCAGCGGGGGCCACAGATACGCAGTATTTT
cdr3_aa: CASSDRAAGATDTQYF

d_call: .
cdr3_length: 14
j_call: TRBJ2-7
v_call: TRBV6-5
clone_size: once
cdr3_nt: TGTGCCAGCAGTTACTCGAATTTGGTCTACGAGCAGTACTTC
cdr3_aa: CASSYSNLVYEQYF

d_call: TRBD2
cdr3_length: 15
j_call: TRBJ2-1
v_call: TRBV4-3
clone_size: .
cdr3_nt: TGCGCCAGCAGCGGCGCTTGGACTAGCAAGGTTGAGCAGTTCTTC
cdr3_aa: CASSGAWTSKVEQFF